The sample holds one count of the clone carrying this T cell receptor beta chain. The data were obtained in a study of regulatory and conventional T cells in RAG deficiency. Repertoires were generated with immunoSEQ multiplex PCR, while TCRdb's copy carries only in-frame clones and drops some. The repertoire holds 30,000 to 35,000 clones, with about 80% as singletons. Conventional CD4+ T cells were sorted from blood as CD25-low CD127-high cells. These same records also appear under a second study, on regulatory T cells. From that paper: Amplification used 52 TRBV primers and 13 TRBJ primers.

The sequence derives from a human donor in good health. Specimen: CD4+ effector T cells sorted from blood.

The CDR3 DNA reads as TGCGCCAGCAGCCTCCTCGACAGGGGTAAGGGAGAGACCCAGTACTTC. It yields the protein CASSLLDRGKGETQYF. The V call is TRBV4-1, the J call TRBJ2-5; 8 bases fit TRBD1. V lost 4 bases, J lost 4 bases, and 11 bases stayed unmatched. The CDR3 consists of 16 residues. The germline gives CDR1 MGHRA, CDR2 YSYEKL.